The clone carrying this T cell receptor beta chain appeared many times. Its antigen is not identified. This specimen comes from a study of T cells in Graves' hyperthyroidism and ophthalmopathy. General study points: Through a model of 13 V-J features, ophthalmopathy was separated from stable hyperthyroidism. Ophthalmopathy was predicted by the model a median of approximately 6 months ahead of onset. Among thyroid clonotypes expanded above 0.001, most also appeared in blood.

Ahead of any ophthalmopathy symptoms, the blood sample was obtained at the first diagnosis of hyperthyroidism. TCR beta CDR3 regions were amplified from RNA transcripts. HTBI primers were used for first-round RT-PCR of the TCR CDR3. TCRdb analysed the multiplex PCR reads with MiXCR anew, one entry per CDR3 protein. The table records approximately 260,000 distinct CDR3 sequences, about 15% of them present only once. CDR3 length equals 13 residues. Trimming removed 8 bases from V and 5 bases from J, with 15 bases in between. The V gene is TRBV12-3 or TRBV12-4, the J gene TRBJ1-1, with TRBD1 as a possible D gene (5 bases). Sequencing was performed on blood. This clonotype was sampled from a woman between 45 and 65 years old with Graves' hyperthyroidism that later progressed to Graves' ophthalmopathy. CDR3 sequence reads: CASAEGLGTEAFF. CDR3 DNA sequence: TGTGCCAGCGCAGAGGGGCTGGGGACTGAAGCTTTCTTT.